Below are 23 T cell receptor beta chains sequenced from a single sample in a study of blood T cell repertoires in COVID-19. TCRdb's copy holds only in-frame clones and misses some; the assay was immunoSEQ multiplex PCR. The sample includes about 160,000 clones, over 75% of them seen just once. The sequenced sample was peripheral blood. The receptors shown here come from a man aged 55-75 years who had recovered from COVID-19.

The gene calls are TRBV20-1 and TRBJ1-2; 7 bases agree with TRBD1. CDR3 length: 9 amino acids. Per germline, CDR1 DFQATT and CDR2 SNEGSKA (reference sequence). Trimming removed 8 bases from V and 8 bases from J; junction bases left unmatched: 2. In DNA, the CDR3 is TGCAGTCCAGGGGGGGGCTACACCTTC. Protein sequence: CSPGGGYTF.

J is TRBJ2-3 and V is TRBV5-1, with 12 bases fitting TRBD2. CDR3 length equals 16 residues. Germline values: CDR1 SGHRS, CDR2 YFSETQ. J lost 6 bases, V lost 0 bases, and 5 bases had no gene match. The CDR3 region is CASSLVASGGADTQYF. The DNA for the CDR3 is TGCGCCAGCAGCTTGGTGGCTAGCGGGGGGGCGGATACGCAGTATTTT.

The rearrangement uses TRBV27 and TRBJ1-6, with TRBD1 matching over 9 bases. The CDR3 spans 15 residues. Germline trimming cut 3 bases from V and 12 bases from J; bases unmatched to any gene: 9. Germline CDR1 reads MNHEY; CDR2 reads SMNVEV (reference sequence). CDR3 amino acids: CASSFRADRGGPLHF. CDR3 sequence (DNA): TGTGCCAGCAGTTTTAGGGCAGACAGGGGGGGACCCCTCCACTTT.

This chain uses TRBV18 with TRBJ2-2, with 7 nucleotides matching TRBD2. Germline CDR1 reads KGHSH; CDR2 reads LQKENI. The CDR3 covers 15 residues. V lost 3 bases and J lost 2; bases outside the gene matches: 3. CDR3 in DNA: TGTGCCAGCTCACCGGGAGGGGTTAACACCGGGGAGCTGTTTTTT. As protein: CASSPGGVNTGELFF.

The V call is TRBV3-1 (or the pseudogene TRBV3-2), the J call TRBJ2-5, with D hard to call. This CDR3 has 14 residues. Germline V gives CDR1 LGHDT, CDR2 YNNKEL (reference sequence). Trimming took off 0 bases at V and 6 bases at J, with 11 bases between the two ends. The CDR3 is CASSQDWPVKTQYF. CDR3 in DNA: TGTGCCAGCAGCCAAGATTGGCCCGTGAAGACCCAGTACTTC.

This clone has just one count. This chain joins TRBV18 and TRBJ2-5; a possible D gene is TRBD1 (6 bases). CDR3 length: 14 residues. Deletions cut 6 bases from V and 2 bases from J, with 13 bases between. The germline gives CDR1 KGHSH, CDR2 LQKENI. The CDR3 loop reads CASSMGAEQETQYF. As DNA, the CDR3 is TGTGCCAGCTCCATGGGGGCGGAACAAGAGACCCAGTACTTC.

The rearrangement joins TRBV5-1 to TRBJ2-5; TRBD2 matches 13 bases. This CDR3 is built from 16 residues. Germline V gives CDR1 SGHRS, CDR2 YFSETQ. Unmatched junction bases numbered 4, after V lost 3 bases and J lost 2 bases. This CDR3 is CASSSSGLAGQETQYF. CDR3 in DNA: TGCGCCAGCAGCTCATCGGGACTAGCGGGGCAAGAGACCCAGTACTTC.

This clone was picked up one time. The CDR3 bases are TGCAGTGCCGACAGGTTTGGCTACACCTTC. Encoded protein: CSADRFGYTF. The V gene is TRBV20-1, the J gene TRBJ1-2; a weak D match, TRBD1 (6 bases). The CDR3 loop spans 10 amino acids. V lost 6 bases, J lost 7 bases, and 9 bases lay in between. Looked up from germline, CDR1 is DFQATT and CDR2 is SNEGSKA (reference sequence).

The chain employs TRBV5-1 and TRBJ2-3; 7 bases line up with TRBD2. V was clipped by 5 bases and J by 0 bases; unmatched bases: 12. Germline CDR1 reads SGHRS; CDR2 reads YFSETQ. The CDR3 has 17 residues. In DNA, the CDR3 is TGCGCCAGCAGTCGGGGGGACGGGGCCCTCAGCACAGATACGCAGTATTTT. Encoded protein: CASSRGDGALSTDTQYF.

This rearrangement joins TRBV25-1 to TRBJ1-1; 8 nucleotides match TRBD1. The J segment lost 6 bases and the V segment lost 4 bases, leaving 4 bases of the junction unmatched. The germline gives CDR1 MGHDK, CDR2 SYGVNS. This CDR3 contains 13 residues. The CDR3: CASSGTGRAEAFF. The CDR3 DNA reads as TGTGCCAGCAGTGGGACAGGGAGGGCTGAAGCTTTCTTT.

This chain links TRBV18 with TRBJ1-1; TRBD1 might be the D (6 bases). Germline CDR1 reads KGHSH; CDR2 reads LQKENI. The CDR3 extends over 16 amino acids. The germline V and J ends were trimmed by 5 bases and 1 base, with 17 bases remaining between them. The CDR3 is CASSVYRELGNTEAFF. The CDR3, as DNA: TGTGCCAGCTCAGTTTACAGGGAGCTAGGGAACACTGAAGCTTTCTTT.

The V gene is TRBV2, the J gene TRBJ1-5; D is perhaps TRBD1 (6 bases). CDR1 is SNHLY, CDR2 FYNNEI, per germline. CDR3 length equals 15 residues. Trimming took off 1 base at V and 9 bases at J, with 16 bases between the two ends. CDR3 in amino acids: CASSEVTGRPAPQHF. CDR3 sequence (DNA): TGTGCCAGCAGTGAAGTTACAGGGCGACCTGCGCCCCAGCATTTT.

This clone appeared a single time. The chain is built from TRBV6-5 and TRBJ1-2, with 7 bases matching TRBD1. The germline gives CDR1 MNHEY, CDR2 SVGAGI. The CDR3 length is 15 residues. V was pared by 5 bases and J by 0 bases, with 6 bases of the junction left unmatched. In DNA form, the CDR3 reads TGTGCCAGCAGTACAGGGGCCTCGTCTAACTATGGCTACACCTTC. It codes for CASSTGASSNYGYTF.

CDR3 region: CASSSKNGRDAQGANVLTF. CDR3 in DNA: TGTGCCAGCAGTTCTAAGAACGGCAGGGATGCGCAAGGGGCCAACGTCCTGACTTTC. The chain has TRBV6-8 and TRBJ2-6, with D possibly matching TRBD1 (5 bases). The germline V gene has CDR1 MNHGY and CDR2 SAAAGT. CDR3 size: 19 residues. Trimming pared 4 bases from V and 4 bases from J, leaving 23 bases between.

The rearrangement uses TRBV5-1 and TRBJ1-1; unclear D gene. Trimming took 0 bases from V and 1 from J, leaving 7 bases between them. CDR3 length: 14 amino acids. Germline CDR1 reads SGHRS; CDR2 reads YFSETQ. The DNA for the CDR3 is TGCGCCAGCAGCTTGGGACAAGCGAACACTGAAGCTTTCTTT. This codes for CASSLGQANTEAFF.

V and J are TRBV7-2 and TRBJ2-1; D may be TRBD1 (6 bases). Germline assignment: CDR1 SGHTA and CDR2 FQGNSA. This CDR3 comprises 15 residues. Between the trimmed V and J ends, which lost 4 bases and 8 bases, there was a span of 18 bases. The CDR3 loop reads CASSSTPGQEHEQFF. Written as DNA, the CDR3 is TGTGCCAGCAGCTCCACCCCGGGACAAGAACATGAGCAGTTCTTC.

This clone was detected once. The CDR3 DNA sequence: TGTGCCAGCAGCTTCGGACAGGGGACTGCTGGAAACACCATATATTTT. It codes for CASSFGQGTAGNTIYF. The chain has TRBV7-9 and TRBJ1-3, with 9 bases matching TRBD1. Germline V gene data show CDR1 as SEHNR and CDR2 as FQNEAQ (reference sequence). The CDR3 has 16 amino acids. With 3 bases clipped from V and 2 bases from J, the junction kept 5 bases outside the gene matches.

V usage is TRBV7-2 and J usage is TRBJ1-2, with a possible D match to TRBD1 (6 bases). Germline-derived CDR1 and CDR2 are SGHTA and FQGNSA. The CDR3 runs 14 residues. V was pared by 1 base and J by 7 bases, with 13 bases between. The CDR3 reads CASSLGSGGSGYTF. Written as DNA, the CDR3 is TGTGCCAGCAGCTTAGGCTCGGGGGGCTCTGGCTACACCTTC.

This clone was seen more than once but under ten times. The chain carries TRBV10-1 and TRBJ2-3; tentative D call: TRBD1 (5 bases). Germline V lookup: CDR1 WNHNN, CDR2 SYGVQD (reference sequence). Trimming removed 7 bases at V and 5 bases at J, with 13 bases between. CDR3 length equals 13 residues. The CDR3 sequence is CASKYGAIDTQYF. CDR3 nucleotides: TGCGCCAGCAAGTATGGGGCAATAGATACGCAGTATTTT.

The J gene is TRBJ2-7, the V gene TRBV9; 9 bases are shared with TRBD2. The CDR3 contains 15 residues. Germline lookup yields CDR1 SGDLS and CDR2 YYNGEE. V lost 2 bases and J lost 2; bases outside the gene matches: 5. This CDR3 reads CASSVRAGGAYEQYF. The CDR3, as DNA: TGTGCCAGCAGCGTCCGAGCGGGGGGTGCCTACGAGCAGTACTTC.

The chain has TRBV7-9 and TRBJ2-7, with D possibly matching TRBD2 (5 bases). The CDR3 consists of 17 residues. CDR1 and CDR2 from the germline V gene are SEHNR and FQNEAQ (reference sequence). V lost 0 bases, J lost 9 bases, and 24 bases lay in between. The CDR3 region is CASSLAYSETEGGGQYF. The CDR3, as DNA: TGTGCCAGCAGCTTAGCTTATTCGGAAACCGAGGGTGGCGGGCAGTACTTC.

This clone showed up many times. The rearrangement uses TRBV7-9 and TRBJ2-3; D possibly corresponds to TRBD1 (5 bases). The CDR3 spans 14 residues. Germline V gene data show CDR1 as SEHNR and CDR2 as FQNEAQ (reference sequence). Trimming pared 5 bases from V and 7 bases from J, leaving 16 bases between. Here the CDR3 DNA reads TGTGCCAGCAGCCCCGGTGGGGCGGTTAATACGCAGTATTTT. Its translation: CASSPGGAVNTQYF.

This chain connects TRBV7-2 to TRBJ2-1, with 11 bases that match TRBD2. V lost 5 bases to trimming and J lost 8 bases; unmatched junction nucleotides: 14. This CDR3 is 17 amino acids long. Germline CDR1 reads SGHTA; CDR2 reads FQGNSA. In DNA, the CDR3 is TGTGCCAGCAGCCCCGGGGGACTAGCGGACCTTTGGGATGAGCAGTTCTTC. Translation: CASSPGGLADLWDEQFF.